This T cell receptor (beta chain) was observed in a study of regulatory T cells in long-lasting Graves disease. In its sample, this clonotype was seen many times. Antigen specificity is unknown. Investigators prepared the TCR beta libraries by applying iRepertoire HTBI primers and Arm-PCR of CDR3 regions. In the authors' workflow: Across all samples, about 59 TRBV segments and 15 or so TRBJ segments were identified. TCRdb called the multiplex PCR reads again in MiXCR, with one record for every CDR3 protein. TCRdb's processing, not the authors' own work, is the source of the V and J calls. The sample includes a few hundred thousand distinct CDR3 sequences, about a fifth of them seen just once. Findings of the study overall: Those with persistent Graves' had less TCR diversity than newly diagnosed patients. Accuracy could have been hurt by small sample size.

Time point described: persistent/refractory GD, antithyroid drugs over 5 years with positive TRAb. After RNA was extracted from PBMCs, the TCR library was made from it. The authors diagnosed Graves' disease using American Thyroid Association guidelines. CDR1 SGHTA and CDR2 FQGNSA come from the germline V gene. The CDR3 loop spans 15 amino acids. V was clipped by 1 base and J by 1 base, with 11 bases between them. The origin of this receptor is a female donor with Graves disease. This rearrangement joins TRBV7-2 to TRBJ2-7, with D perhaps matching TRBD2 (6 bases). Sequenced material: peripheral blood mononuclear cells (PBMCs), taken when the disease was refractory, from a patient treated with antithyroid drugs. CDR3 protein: CASSLEGGTSYEQYF. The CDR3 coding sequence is TGTGCCAGCAGCTTAGAGGGCGGGACTTCCTACGAGCAGTACTTC.